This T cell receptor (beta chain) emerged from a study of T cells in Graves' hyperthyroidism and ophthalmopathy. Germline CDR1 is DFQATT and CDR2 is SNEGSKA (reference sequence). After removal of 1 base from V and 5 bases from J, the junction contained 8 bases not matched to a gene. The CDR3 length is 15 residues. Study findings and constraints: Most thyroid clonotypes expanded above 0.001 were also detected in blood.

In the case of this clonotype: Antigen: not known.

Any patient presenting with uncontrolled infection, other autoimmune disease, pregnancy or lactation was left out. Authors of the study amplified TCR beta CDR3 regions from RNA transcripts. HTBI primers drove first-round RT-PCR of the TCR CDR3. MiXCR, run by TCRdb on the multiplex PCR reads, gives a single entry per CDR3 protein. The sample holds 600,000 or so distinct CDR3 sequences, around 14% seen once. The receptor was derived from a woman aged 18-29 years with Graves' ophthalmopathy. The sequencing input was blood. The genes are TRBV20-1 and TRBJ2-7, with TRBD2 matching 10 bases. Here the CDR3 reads CSARGPSGSVDEQYF. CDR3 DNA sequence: TGCAGTGCTAGAGGTCCTAGCGGGAGTGTAGACGAGCAGTACTTC.